These 22 T cell receptor beta chains share one sample of origin, sequenced in a study of blood T cell repertoires in COVID-19. Profiling relied on immunoSEQ multiplex PCR, and the TCRdb table lists in-frame clones only, not all of them. The table records more than 250,000 clones, around 86% of them present only once. Sequencing was carried out using PBMCs or T cells enriched from blood (not recorded which). The receptors originated from a woman in her late teens or twenties who had recovered from COVID-19.

The CDR3 nucleotides read TGTGCCAGCAGCTTCAAAGCGGGACCGCCCTACGAGCAGTACTTC. Translating it yields CASSFKAGPPYEQYF. This chain connects TRBV7-9 to TRBJ2-7, with 7 bases fitting TRBD2. This CDR3 is 15 amino acids long. From germline, CDR1 is SEHNR and CDR2 FQNEAQ (reference sequence). J was trimmed by 2 bases and V by 3 bases; bases with no gene match: 7.

The V call is TRBV15, the J call TRBJ2-4; D not certain. This CDR3 contains 13 residues. CDR1 and CDR2 (germline): LNHNV, YYDKDF (reference sequence). V was trimmed by 0 bases and J by 8 bases, leaving 8 bases between them. The CDR3 reads CATSRDGGYIQYF. The CDR3, as DNA: TGTGCCACCAGCAGAGATGGCGGTTACATTCAGTACTTC.

The J gene is TRBJ2-7, the V gene TRBV6-2 or TRBV6-3; 7 positions agree with TRBD2. With V trimmed by 2 bases and J by 5 bases, 18 bases remained unmatched. The CDR3 contains 18 residues. The germline CDR1 and CDR2 sequences are MNHEY and SVGEGT. CDR3 loop: CASSYLGRGTGGIHEQYF. In DNA form, the CDR3 reads TGTGCCAGCAGTTACCTCGGGCGGGGGACTGGAGGGATCCACGAGCAGTACTTC.

The chain links TRBV29-1 to TRBJ2-2; TRBD1 matches at 7 bases. The CDR3 is 14 amino acids. Per germline, CDR1 SQVTM and CDR2 ANQGSEA. Trimming removed 5 bases from V and 0 bases from J; junction bases left unmatched: 3. The CDR3 is CSVTGASNTGELFF. CDR3 DNA sequence: TGCAGCGTTACAGGGGCTTCGAACACCGGGGAGCTGTTTTTT.

V gene TRBV30 combines with J gene TRBJ1-1; D is possibly TRBD1 (6 bases). Trimming cost V 0 bases and J 6 bases, with 11 bases left between them. Germline V gene data show CDR1 as GTSNPN and CDR2 as SVGIG (reference sequence). The CDR3 loop spans 13 amino acids. The CDR3 DNA sequence: TGTGCCTGGAGTGTACGCGGGGGCGCTGAAGCTTTCTTT. It is translated as CAWSVRGGAEAFF.

The CDR3 loop is CASSLSGTRVETQYF. CDR3 DNA: TGTGCCAGCAGCTTATCCGGGACTAGGGTAGAGACCCAGTACTTC. V is TRBV7-2 and J is TRBJ2-5, with 8 bases matching TRBD2. Germline loops: CDR1 SGHTA, CDR2 FQGNSA. The ends lost 2 bases at V and 4 bases at J; junction bases unmatched: 6. The CDR3 contains 15 residues.

This sequence joins TRBV19 and TRBJ2-1; 7 nucleotides agree with TRBD1. The J segment lost 3 bases and the V segment lost 6 bases, leaving 5 bases of the junction unmatched. Per germline, CDR1 LNHDA and CDR2 SQIVND (reference sequence). This CDR3 contains 14 residues. In DNA form, the CDR3 reads TGTGCCAGTAGGTGGACAGGAGGCTACAATGAGCAGTTCTTC. Its protein product is CASRWTGGYNEQFF.

The chain combines TRBV7-2 with TRBJ2-7; D gene uncertain. The CDR3 contains 14 residues. V lost 1 base and J 0 bases, leaving 7 bases between the germline ends. Germline V CDR1 and CDR2: SGHTA, FQGNSA. CDR3 in DNA: TGTGCCAGCAGCTTAGTCGGCGGCTCCTACGAGCAGTACTTC. Its translation: CASSLVGGSYEQYF.

V is TRBV19 and J is TRBJ2-2; possible D gene TRBD1, 6 bases. Trimming cost V 3 bases and J 1 base, with 6 bases left between them. Germline CDR1 and CDR2: LNHDA and SQIVND (reference sequence). The CDR3 consists of 14 residues. The CDR3 bases are TGTGCCAGTAGTATGGACAGGAACACCGGGGAGCTGTTTTTT. Amino acid sequence: CASSMDRNTGELFF.

This chain joins TRBV27 and TRBJ2-7; possibly TRBD1 for D (6 bases). Germline CDR1 MNHEY, CDR2 SMNVEV (reference sequence). The CDR3 sequence is 12 residues long. V gave up 6 bases and J gave up 6 bases, with 12 bases separating them. The CDR3 reads CASSFIRGEQYF. For the CDR3, the DNA is TGTGCCAGCAGCTTCATCAGGGGCGAGCAGTACTTC.

The chain links TRBV5-1 to TRBJ2-7, with TRBD2 matching over 8 bases. CDR1 and CDR2 (germline): SGHRS, YFSETQ. Trimming at V came to 0 bases and at J to 3 bases, leaving 5 bases not matched to a gene. CDR3 length: 15 amino acids. DNA of the CDR3: TGCGCCAGCAGCTTGGGAGCGGGAGAGGTCTACGAGCAGTACTTC. Protein sequence: CASSLGAGEVYEQYF.

The chain uses TRBV6-5 and TRBJ2-5, with TRBD2 matching over 8 bases. With V trimmed by 6 bases and J by 4 bases, 4 bases remained unmatched. The length of the CDR3 is 13 residues. Germline V gene lookup returns CDR1 MNHEY and CDR2 SVGAGI. The CDR3 reads CASSPGGRETQYF. DNA of the CDR3: TGTGCCAGCAGCCCGGGGGGGCGAGAGACCCAGTACTTC.

The rearrangement uses TRBV5-6 and TRBJ1-2, with TRBD1 matching over 8 bases. The CDR3 extends over 17 amino acids. CDR1 and CDR2 (germline): SGHDT, YYEEEE. V shed 0 bases, J shed 4 bases, and the junction held 11 bases outside the gene matches. For the CDR3, the DNA is TGTGCCAGCAGCTTGGCAGGGGACAGGTGGGCAAGCTATGGCTACACCTTC. Amino acid sequence: CASSLAGDRWASYGYTF.

The chain recombines TRBV5-6 with TRBJ2-7; possible D gene TRBD1, 5 bases. Germline V gives CDR1 SGHDT, CDR2 YYEEEE. With 4 bases removed from V and 0 bases from J, the gap between germline ends came to 14 bases. The CDR3 is made up of 15 amino acids. CDR3 bases: TGTGCCAGCAGCACACATGCAGGGTTCTCCTACGAGCAGTACTTC. This encodes CASSTHAGFSYEQYF.

The J gene is TRBJ2-3, the V gene TRBV3-1 (or the pseudogene TRBV3-2); possibly TRBD2 for D (6 bases). V lost 4 bases and J 1 base, leaving 9 bases between the germline ends. Germline V gene data show CDR1 as LGHDT and CDR2 as YNNKEL (reference sequence). The CDR3 is 14 residues long. CDR3 region: CASSRDLGTDTQYF. The CDR3 DNA reads as TGTGCCAGCAGCCGGGACTTAGGCACAGATACGCAGTATTTT.

The J gene is TRBJ1-2, the V gene TRBV12-3 or TRBV12-4; possible D gene TRBD1, 5 bases. The length of the CDR3 is 12 residues. The V and J ends lost 4 bases and 4 bases respectively, with 7 bases between them. In nucleotides, the CDR3 is TGTGCCAGCAGTTGGGGGGTCTATGGCTACACCTTC. Translation gives CASSWGVYGYTF.

The chain joins TRBV7-9 to TRBJ1-2; D unclear. CDR3 size: 15 residues. V was cut by 1 base and J by 4 bases, with 13 bases left in between. CDR1 is SEHNR, CDR2 FQNEAQ, per germline (reference sequence). In DNA, the CDR3 is TGTGCCAGCAGCTTAGGTGCCTTACAGTCCTATGGCTACACCTTC. Translation gives CASSLGALQSYGYTF.

This clone came up once. The chain couples TRBV29-1 to TRBJ2-7; 11 bases are a match to TRBD1. J lost 5 bases, V lost 5 bases, and 11 bases had no gene match. Germline V gene sequence: CDR1 SQVTM, CDR2 ANQGSEA. The CDR3 has 15 residues. The chain's CDR3 is CSVKDGQGASHEQYF. In DNA form, the CDR3 reads TGCAGCGTTAAGGACGGACAGGGGGCAAGCCACGAGCAGTACTTC.

The chain has TRBV11-3 and TRBJ2-1; D is uncertain. V shed 4 bases and J shed 7 bases, with 8 bases lying between them. Germline loops: CDR1 SGHNT, CDR2 YENEEA. The CDR3 runs to 12 residues. The CDR3 DNA sequence: TGTGCCAGCAGCTCCTCCCCGAATGAGCAGTTCTTC. It encodes CASSSSPNEQFF.

V and J are TRBV6-2 or TRBV6-3 and TRBJ2-2, with TRBD2 identical over 14 bases. After removal of 2 bases from V and 4 bases from J, the junction contained 12 bases not matched to a gene. This CDR3 comprises 20 residues. Germline CDR1 MNHEY, CDR2 SVGEGT. CDR3 nucleotides: TGTGCCAGCAGTTACGTCGGACTAGCGGGGGGCCCCGTTCCCACCGGGGAGCTGTTTTTT. Its protein product is CASSYVGLAGGPVPTGELFF.

The rearrangement links TRBV10-3 to TRBJ1-1; TRBD1 might be the D (5 bases). The V end lost 9 bases, the J end lost 0 bases, and 11 bases lay between the germline ends. The CDR3 loop spans 13 amino acids. Germline CDR1 and CDR2: ENHRY and SYGVKD. The CDR3 reads CAIATVLNTEAFF. The DNA of the CDR3 is TGTGCCATTGCGACAGTTCTGAACACTGAAGCTTTCTTT.

The chain has TRBV6-5 and TRBJ2-3; tentative D call: TRBD2 (5 bases). The V gene lost 6 bases and the J gene lost 3 bases, with 16 bases spanning the gap. CDR3 size: 15 residues. Germline CDR1 is MNHEY and CDR2 is SVGAGI. Here the CDR3 reads CASSRASQGTDTQYF. CDR3 in DNA: TGTGCCAGCAGCCGGGCTAGCCAAGGTACAGATACGCAGTATTTT.